A single sample is the source of the 32 T cell receptor beta chains below, sequenced in a study of blood T cell repertoires in COVID-19. Some clones are missing from TCRdb's copy, which holds only in-frame ones; the method was immunoSEQ multiplex PCR. The sample consists of roughly 160,000 clones, 65% to 90% of them appearing once. The sample was peripheral blood. The receptors originated from a man between 60 and 70 years old with acute or convalescent COVID-19.

The chain joins TRBV12-3 or TRBV12-4 to TRBJ2-2; a possible D gene is TRBD1 (6 bases). Trimming removed 7 bases from V and 7 bases from J, with 13 bases in between. The length of the CDR3 is 13 residues. CDR3 residues: CASTRGAGGELFF. DNA of the CDR3: TGTGCCAGCACCAGGGGCGCCGGCGGGGAGCTGTTTTTT.

The V and J genes are TRBV19 and TRBJ2-1; 10 nucleotides match TRBD2. The germline CDR1 and CDR2 sequences are LNHDA and SQIVND (reference sequence). The CDR3 has 14 residues. Losses at the gene ends were 6 bases for V and 7 bases for J; bases not matched to a gene: 6. The CDR3 DNA sequence: TGTGCCAGTAGAGCTAGCGGGAGTAAAAATGAGCAGTTCTTC. Translating it yields CASRASGSKNEQFF.

CDR3 protein: CAISEPTGALYEQYF. The CDR3 DNA follows: TGTGCCATCAGTGAGCCTACAGGGGCCCTCTACGAGCAGTACTTC. V gene TRBV10-3 combines with J gene TRBJ2-7; TRBD1 matches 7 bases. The CDR3 extends over 15 amino acids. Germline loops: CDR1 ENHRY, CDR2 SYGVKD. The trim removed 2 bases at V and 3 bases at J, leaving 7 bases unmatched.

The DNA for the CDR3 is TGCGCCAGCAGCCCCAACAGGGGGCGTACAGGCTACACCTTC. Its translation: CASSPNRGRTGYTF. The rearrangement joins TRBV5-1 to TRBJ1-2; 9 bases are shared with TRBD1. J was trimmed by 8 bases and V by 4 bases; bases with no gene match: 9. This CDR3 spans 14 amino acids. Per the germline V gene, CDR1 is SGHRS and CDR2 is YFSETQ.

The chain links TRBV5-1 to TRBJ1-1; no definite D call. The CDR3 totals 15 residues. Germline V gene lookup returns CDR1 SGHRS and CDR2 YFSETQ. V lost 4 bases, J lost 4 bases, and 17 bases lay in between. The chain's CDR3 is CASSRTSGYGTEAFF. DNA of the CDR3: TGCGCCAGCAGCCGAACCTCCGGGTATGGCACTGAAGCTTTCTTT.

This chain connects TRBV5-1 to TRBJ2-2; TRBD2 matches at 11 bases. The CDR3 totals 16 residues. Trimming took 2 bases from V and 5 from J; bases not matched to a gene: 5. Germline V CDR1 and CDR2: SGHRS, YFSETQ. CDR3 residues: CASSLKRTSGTGELFF. The CDR3 DNA follows: TGCGCCAGCAGCTTAAAAAGGACTAGCGGGACCGGGGAGCTGTTTTTT.

The chain is built from TRBV5-1 and TRBJ1-2, with a possible D match to TRBD1 (5 bases). Germline CDR1 reads SGHRS; CDR2 reads YFSETQ. CDR3 length: 14 amino acids. The V gene lost 0 bases and the J gene lost 2 bases, with 8 bases spanning the gap. The CDR3 loop is CASSLGRDNYGYTF. CDR3 coding DNA: TGCGCCAGCAGCTTGGGGAGGGACAACTATGGCTACACCTTC.

The V gene is TRBV5-5, the J gene TRBJ2-2, with TRBD2 identical over 14 bases. The CDR3 totals 17 residues. From germline, CDR1 is SGHKS and CDR2 YYEKEE (reference sequence). Trimming took 0 bases from V and 6 from J; bases not matched to a gene: 4. The CDR3 nucleotides are TGTGCCAGCAGCTTGGCCGGGACTAGCGGGAGTTCCGGGGAGCTGTTTTTT. Amino acids: CASSLAGTSGSSGELFF. Combining the CDR3 with reference TRBV5-5 and TRBJ2-2 gives the whole variable domain DAGVTQSPTHLIKTRGQQVTLRCSPISGHKSVSWYQQVLGQGPQFIFQYYEKEERGRGNFPDRFSARQFPNYSSELNVNALLLGDSALYLCASSLAGTSGSSGELFFGEGSRLTVL.

J is TRBJ1-1 and V is TRBV7-9, with 7 nucleotides matching TRBD1. Germline V gene lookup returns CDR1 SEHNR and CDR2 FQNEAQ (reference sequence). V was pared by 1 base and J by 4 bases, with 6 bases of the junction left unmatched. The CDR3 spans 15 residues. CDR3 nucleotides: TGTGCCAGCAGCTTAGTTTCAGGGGGTATCACTGAAGCTTTCTTT. Translation: CASSLVSGGITEAFF.

This rearrangement joins TRBV10-3 to TRBJ1-2; D remains unclear. The CDR3 spans 12 residues. The V and J ends lost 2 bases and 2 bases respectively, with 3 bases between them. Germline lookup yields CDR1 ENHRY and CDR2 SYGVKD. CDR3 sequence reads: CAISEGNYGYTF. Written as DNA, the CDR3 is TGTGCCATCAGTGAGGGCAACTATGGCTACACCTTC.

The rearrangement joins TRBV20-1 to TRBJ1-1, with 7 bases that match TRBD1. CDR3 size: 10 residues. Unmatched junction bases numbered 4, after V lost 4 bases and J lost 11 bases. Germline V gives CDR1 DFQATT, CDR2 SNEGSKA (reference sequence). The CDR3 loop is CSAKGAEAFF. The DNA for the CDR3 is TGCAGTGCTAAGGGGGCGGAGGCTTTCTTT.

The chain employs TRBV28 and TRBJ2-7, with 7 bases lining up with TRBD1. Germline loops: CDR1 MDHEN, CDR2 SYDVKM. This CDR3 is built from 14 residues. The V segment lost 6 bases and the J segment 3 bases; nucleotides outside the gene matches: 8. The CDR3 DNA sequence: TGTGCCAGCAGCTCCAATCGGGACAGCTACGAGCAGTACTTC. This gives the protein CASSSNRDSYEQYF. The variable domain in full, completed from reference TRBV28 and TRBJ2-7, reads DVKVTQSSRYLVKRTGEKVFLECVQDMDHENMFWYRQDPGLGLRLIYFSYDVKMKEKGDIPEGYSVSREKKERFSLILESASTNQTSMYLCASSSNRDSYEQYFGPGTRLTVT.

This clone was counted only a few times. The rearrangement links TRBV28 to TRBJ1-3; D gene ambiguous. V lost 4 bases to trimming and J lost 5 bases, with 15 bases between them. Per the germline V gene, CDR1 is MDHEN and CDR2 is SYDVKM. The CDR3 runs 15 residues. The CDR3 sequence: CASSSPRRVRNTIYF. The CDR3 DNA sequence: TGTGCCAGCAGTTCCCCCCGGAGGGTTAGAAACACCATATATTTT.

V and J are TRBV11-2 and TRBJ1-5; D ambiguous. This CDR3 comprises 13 residues. Germline V lookup: CDR1 SGHAT, CDR2 FQNNGV. Deletions cut 1 base from V and 5 bases from J, with 6 bases between. The CDR3 DNA is TGTGCCAGCAGCTTAGCCCTGTATCAGCCCCAGCATTTT. Its protein is CASSLALYQPQHF.

V gene TRBV2 combines with J gene TRBJ1-2; D is undetermined. Trimming took off 4 bases at V and 2 bases at J, with 8 bases between the two ends. The CDR3 contains 13 residues. Germline V lookup: CDR1 SNHLY, CDR2 FYNNEI. The CDR3 bases are TGTGCCAGCAGTGTGGGAGGGAACTATGGCTACACCTTC. Its translation: CASSVGGNYGYTF. Drawing the rest from reference TRBV2 and TRBJ1-2, the complete variable domain is EPEVTQTPSHQVTQMGQEVILRCVPISNHLYFYWYRQILGQKVEFLVSFYNNEISEKSEIFDDQFSVERPDGSNFTLKIRSTKLEDSAMYFCASSVGGNYGYTFGSGTRLTVV.

V is TRBV11-2 and J is TRBJ2-3; TRBD2 aligns across 15 bases. The CDR3 extends over 16 amino acids. Germline-derived CDR1 and CDR2 are SGHAT and FQNNGV. With V trimmed by 5 bases and J by 3 bases, 3 bases remained unmatched. Here the CDR3 DNA reads TGTGCCAGCAGCCGGACTAGCGGGAGGGAAACAGATACGCAGTATTTT. It encodes CASSRTSGRETDTQYF.

The genes are TRBV3-1 (or the pseudogene TRBV3-2) and TRBJ2-1; D might be TRBD1 (6 bases). Looked up from germline, CDR1 is LGHDT and CDR2 is YNNKEL (reference sequence). V lost 2 bases and J 7 bases, leaving 9 bases between the germline ends. The CDR3 is 13 amino acids. Here the CDR3 reads CASSQIRGNEQFF. DNA for the CDR3: TGTGCCAGCAGCCAAATCAGGGGAAATGAGCAGTTCTTC.

The V call is TRBV7-8, the J call TRBJ2-1, with D perhaps TRBD2 (5 bases). The germline V and J ends were trimmed by 5 bases and 0 bases, with 11 bases remaining between them. Germline V gene lookup returns CDR1 SGHVS and CDR2 FQNEAQ. This CDR3 is built from 15 residues. The CDR3 sequence is CASSTQRSSYNEQFF. The DNA of the CDR3 is TGTGCCAGCAGCACGCAGCGGAGCTCCTACAATGAGCAGTTCTTC.

The CDR3 coding sequence is TGTGCCAGCAGGGCCGCCGGGACAGGGGTCAATCAGCCCCAGCATTTT. It specifies CASRAAGTGVNQPQHF. This rearrangement joins TRBV28 to TRBJ1-5; 10 nucleotides line up with TRBD1. The CDR3 is made up of 16 amino acids. With V trimmed by 6 bases and J by 3 bases, 8 bases remained unmatched. Germline CDR1 and CDR2: MDHEN and SYDVKM. Supplemented by reference TRBV28 and TRBJ1-5, the full variable domain reads DVKVTQSSRYLVKRTGEKVFLECVQDMDHENMFWYRQDPGLGLRLIYFSYDVKMKEKGDIPEGYSVSREKKERFSLILESASTNQTSMYLCASRAAGTGVNQPQHFGDGTRLSIL.

The rearrangement uses TRBV13 and TRBJ1-2; no clear D gene. This CDR3 region has 12 residues. CDR1 PRHDT and CDR2 FYEKMQ come from the germline V gene (reference sequence). V was shortened by 5 bases and J by 4 bases, with 8 bases between the two germline ends. The CDR3 DNA follows: TGTGCCAGCAGCCCGCGACTCTATGGCTACACCTTC. As protein: CASSPRLYGYTF.

CDR3 sequence: CASSDSGRNTEAFF. CDR3 sequence (DNA): TGCGCCAGCAGTGATTCCGGGAGGAACACTGAAGCTTTCTTT. The rearrangement links TRBV10-1 to TRBJ1-1, with D hard to call. The CDR3 has 14 residues. From germline, CDR1 is WNHNN and CDR2 SYGVQD (reference sequence). V was clipped by 3 bases and J by 1 base, with 9 bases between them.

This clone has more than one count but fewer than ten. This sequence joins TRBV7-3 and TRBJ1-6, with TRBD1 as a possible D gene (6 bases). The CDR3 runs to 14 residues. Trimming took off 5 bases at V and 7 bases at J, with 12 bases between the two ends. Germline V gene data show CDR1 as SGHTA and CDR2 as FQGTGA. CDR3 DNA: TGTGCCAGCAGCACACAGGGTCGAAATTCACCCCTCCACTTT. Its translation: CASSTQGRNSPLHF. The full variable domain, with the rest looked up from reference TRBV7-3 and TRBJ1-6, is GAGVSQTPSNKVTEKGKYVELRCDPISGHTALYWYRQSLGQGPEFLIYFQGTGAADDSGLPNDRFFAVRPEGSVSTLKIQRTERGDSAVYLCASSTQGRNSPLHFGNGTRLTVT.

The V gene is TRBV2, the J gene TRBJ2-3, with TRBD2 matching over 7 bases. Germline CDR1 reads SNHLY; CDR2 reads FYNNEI. The CDR3 runs 16 residues. V shed 5 bases, J shed 1 base, and the junction held 9 bases outside the gene matches. The CDR3 protein is CASSWASGRGTDTQYF. CDR3 nucleotide sequence: TGTGCCAGCAGTTGGGCTAGCGGAAGAGGCACAGATACGCAGTATTTT. Complete variable domain (other parts from reference TRBV2 and TRBJ2-3): EPEVTQTPSHQVTQMGQEVILRCVPISNHLYFYWYRQILGQKVEFLVSFYNNEISEKSEIFDDQFSVERPDGSNFTLKIRSTKLEDSAMYFCASSWASGRGTDTQYFGPGTRLTVL.

The chain employs TRBV6-5 and TRBJ1-5, with TRBD1 identical over 7 bases. The V gene end was trimmed by 7 bases and the J gene end by 1 base; junction bases not matched to a gene: 7. Germline assignment: CDR1 MNHEY and CDR2 SVGAGI. There are 15 residues in the CDR3. CDR3 in DNA: TGTGCCAGCATCTACGACAGGGCGAGCAATCAGCCCCAGCATTTT. Its protein product is CASIYDRASNQPQHF.

As for this clone: This specimen includes other DNA sequences encoding the same CDR3. J is TRBJ2-2 and V is TRBV5-6, with D possibly being TRBD2 (5 bases). This CDR3 has 12 residues. V lost 7 bases and J 4 bases, leaving 8 bases between the germline ends. Germline CDR1 SGHDT, CDR2 YYEEEE. In DNA form, the CDR3 reads TGTGCCAGCTCACGGGGCACCGGGGAGCTGTTTTTT. Translation gives CASSRGTGELFF.

This clone has just one count. The chain uses TRBV5-4 and TRBJ2-3; no definite D call. The CDR3 extends over 13 amino acids. V lost 1 base and J 6 bases, leaving 9 bases between the germline ends. The germline V gene has CDR1 SGHNT and CDR2 YYREEE (reference sequence). CDR3 bases: TGTGCCAGCAGCTTGAAACCCCGGGATACGCAGTATTTT. Its protein product is CASSLKPRDTQYF.

The chain is built from TRBV28 and TRBJ2-1; D may be TRBD2 (7 bases). The CDR3 covers 15 residues. V shed 1 base and J shed 5 bases, with 12 bases lying between them. Per germline, CDR1 MDHEN and CDR2 SYDVKM. As DNA, the CDR3 is TGTGCCAGCAGTTTATTCGGGCGGGGGCACAATGAGCAGTTCTTC. Encoded protein: CASSLFGRGHNEQFF. Full variable domain (rest looked up from reference TRBV28 and TRBJ2-1): DVKVTQSSRYLVKRTGEKVFLECVQDMDHENMFWYRQDPGLGLRLIYFSYDVKMKEKGDIPEGYSVSREKKERFSLILESASTNQTSMYLCASSLFGRGHNEQFFGPGTRLTVL.

Many counts were recorded for this clone. The V and J genes are TRBV28 and TRBJ2-7; maybe TRBD2 (6 bases). This CDR3 is 13 amino acids long. CDR1 and CDR2 (germline): MDHEN, SYDVKM. V was pared by 10 bases and J by 2 bases, with 15 bases between. The CDR3 nucleotides are TGTGCCACCTGGAGGGACGGGGCCTACGAGCAGTACTTC. Translated: CATWRDGAYEQYF.

The gene calls are TRBV7-9 and TRBJ1-1; 7 nucleotides align to TRBD1. With V trimmed by 5 bases and J by 0 bases, 6 bases remained unmatched. The CDR3 is 15 residues long. The V gene's germline CDR1 is SEHNR and CDR2 FQNEAQ (reference sequence). CDR3 nucleotides: TGTGCCAGCAGCCAGGGGGGACGGCTGAACACTGAAGCTTTCTTT. Residues: CASSQGGRLNTEAFF.

The chain carries TRBV29-1 and TRBJ2-1; 8 nucleotides align to TRBD2. Unmatched junction bases numbered 21, after V lost 7 bases and J lost 7 bases. The germline gives CDR1 SQVTM, CDR2 ANQGSEA. This CDR3 is built from 17 residues. The CDR3 DNA is TGCAGCGCCTCCACATTGCTCGAAGCGGGAGCTCGGAATGAGCAGTTCTTC. This translates into CSASTLLEAGARNEQFF.

The rearrangement uses TRBV10-3 and TRBJ1-1; 8 bases map to TRBD1. CDR3 length equals 12 residues. J gave up 3 bases and V 9 bases, and 3 bases lay outside the gene matches. Looked up from germline, CDR1 is ENHRY and CDR2 is SYGVKD. CDR3 sequence (DNA): TGTGCCATTGGACAGGGCGACACTGAAGCTTTCTTT. Amino acid sequence: CAIGQGDTEAFF.

The V and J genes are TRBV6-2 or TRBV6-3 and TRBJ1-2; 7 positions match TRBD1. V gave up 5 bases and J gave up 0 bases; unmatched junction bases: 3. The CDR3 runs to 14 residues. The V gene's germline CDR1 is MNHEY and CDR2 SVGEGT. Here the CDR3 reads CASSRQGANYGYTF. The CDR3 DNA sequence: TGTGCCAGCAGTAGACAGGGAGCTAACTATGGCTACACCTTC.